This T cell receptor (beta chain) was sequenced in a study of CD8 T cells in ankylosing spondylitis (dated by TCRdb to the late 2010s). Some background on the complete study: The study set out to find disease-linked TCR variants by profiling T cell receptor beta repertoires in ankylosing spondylitis patients and healthy donors. Peripheral blood was sampled, and synovial fluid was also collected from ankylosing spondylitis patients. The full study cohort comprised around 25 ankylosing spondylitis patients and 110 or so healthy donors. Results and caveats for the whole study, not just this receptor: Some of the motif variants had been reported before in the synovial fluid and blood of reactive arthritis patients, a finding that suggests common disease-initiation mechanisms. Significant enrichment of the disease-linked clones was reported in matched synovial fluid samples from ankylosing spondylitis patients. A CD8+ phenotype was shown by the disease-linked clones, which were found at relatively low frequencies in peripheral blood. Blood from ankylosing spondylitis patients appeared to be characterized by a TCR beta motif made up of under 10 highly homologous amino acid variants.

Sequencing relied on an Illumina HiSeq 2500. Quantitative 5'-RACE with molecular barcodes was used to prepare TCR beta libraries. From the authors' description of their analysis: Disease-linked TCR variants were identified with a new computational method built on a probabilistic model of VDJ rearrangement. TCRdb itself trimmed the public reads at Q25 with fastp, ran MiXCR and retained productive beta chains. Each entry merges the rows of one CDR3 protein and shows their most common DNA and genes. TCRdb, not the original authors, processed these V and J calls. Present in this sample are some 140,000 distinct CDR3 sequences, 6% to 8% of which were seen just once. The ten largest make up around 12% of the sample. Points on this clonotype: It lacks a known antigen. Base qualities were left out, and no much larger clone turns up one base away.

V and J lose 3 bases and 4 bases, and a span of 12 bases separates them. Per the germline V gene (reference sequence), SEHNR is the CDR1 and FQNEAQ is the CDR2. The CDR3 numbers 14 residues from cysteine through phenylalanine. Just CDR3 DNA is preserved here, 42 bases in frame from base 1. This chain joins TRBV7-9 to TRBJ1-2; matching of 6 bases hints at TRBD1 as the D gene. The sample taken for sequencing was blood, either unsorted or a sorted T cell fraction (not recorded which). The sequence derives from a female donor with ankylosing spondylitis or in good health (not recorded which). The DNA is as follows: TGTGCCAGCAGCTTCCTGACAGGTTCCTATGGCTACACCTTC. This translates into CASSFLTGSYGYTF. The CDR3, completed at both ends by the reference TRBV7-9 and TRBJ1-2 genes, gives the full variable domain DTGVSQNPRHKITKRGQNVTFRCDPISEHNRLYWYRQTLGQGPEFLTYFQNEAQLEKSRLLSDRFSAERPKGSFSTLEIQRTEQGDSAMYLCASSFLTGSYGYTFGSGTRLTVV.